This TCR beta chain was recorded in a study of cytomegalovirus exposure and HLA in healthy donors. The CDR3 runs 15 residues. Trimming removed 2 bases from V and 8 bases from J; junction bases left unmatched: 11. Germline V gives CDR1 GTSNPN, CDR2 SVGIG (reference sequence). With 60 Vbeta and 13 Jbeta primers, the PCR was carried out. TCRdb's table, derived via immunoSEQ multiplex PCR, lists solely in-frame clones and lacks some. Found here are about 200,000 clones, more than 60% of them singletons; the top ten hold about 1.7%. Study results and caveats: Most observed TCR sequences were rare, whereas some public TCRs were detected in many donors. An analysis that came later showed most CMV-associated TCR beta chains appearing HLA-restricted. Listed as cytomegalovirus-associated were 150 to 200 TCR beta chains.

On this clone itself: Its target is not known.

The V gene is TRBV30, the J gene TRBJ1-4; 7 bases align to TRBD1. The sample taken for sequencing was PBMCs. The receptor was isolated from a man aged 45-60 years in good health and CMV-seronegative. CDR3 region: CAWSPGDRASEKLFF. The CDR3 nucleotides are TGTGCCTGGAGTCCCGGTGACAGGGCGAGCGAAAAACTGTTTTTT.